What follows are 6 T cell receptor beta chains derived from one specimen sequenced in a study of T cells in Graves' hyperthyroidism and ophthalmopathy. Amplification targeted TCR beta CDR3 regions from RNA transcripts. TCR CDR3 underwent first-round RT-PCR with the HTBI primer set. MiXCR was run by TCRdb on the multiplex PCR reads, yielding one entry per CDR3 protein. This repertoire shows about 500,000 distinct CDR3 sequences, about 16% found once; its top ten account for about 29%. The sample consisted of blood. These receptors were collected from a woman aged 30 to 39 with Graves' ophthalmopathy.

This clonotype was seen many times. The chain has TRBV7-3 and TRBJ2-1; D possibly corresponds to TRBD2 (6 bases). With 1 base removed from V and 6 bases from J, the gap between germline ends came to 19 bases. The CDR3 spans 17 residues. Per germline, CDR1 SGHTA and CDR2 FQGTGA. Here the CDR3 reads CASSLNALAERTNEQFF. The DNA for the CDR3 is TGTGCCAGCAGCTTAAACGCTTTAGCGGAGCGAACCAATGAGCAGTTCTTC.

This clonotype came up many times. This chain joins TRBV7-2 and TRBJ2-7; 11 nucleotides agree with TRBD1. The CDR3 spans 15 residues. V was clipped by 5 bases and J by 2 bases; unmatched bases: 5. The germline V gene has CDR1 SGHTA and CDR2 FQGNSA. The CDR3 DNA follows: TGTGCCAGCAGCCCCGGGACAGGGGGGGCCTACGAGCAGTACTTC. As protein: CASSPGTGGAYEQYF.

This clonotype has ten or more counts. This chain connects TRBV27 to TRBJ1-4; perhaps TRBD1 as D (5 bases). Per germline, CDR1 MNHEY and CDR2 SMNVEV (reference sequence). The CDR3 is 14 amino acids. The V gene lost 4 bases and the J gene lost 8 bases, with 14 bases spanning the gap. CDR3 protein: CASSSKRDGEKLFF. For the CDR3, the DNA is TGTGCCAGCAGTTCGAAAAGGGACGGCGAAAAACTGTTTTTT.

About this clonotype itself: A much more abundant neighbour one base away suggests this may be a read error. V is TRBV20-1 and J is TRBJ2-1; 10 nucleotides align to TRBD2. This CDR3 has 16 residues. Germline loops: CDR1 DFQATT, CDR2 SNEGSKA (reference sequence). V was pared by 5 bases and J by 8 bases, with 15 bases of the junction left unmatched. CDR3 coding DNA: TGCAGTGCTTCTCTCCCCCTAGCGGGAGATTACGATGAGCAGTTCTTC. This gives the protein CSASLPLAGDYDEQFF.

This clonotype has a handful of counts. The rearrangement links TRBV11-2 to TRBJ2-3; the D gene is possibly TRBD1 (5 bases). This CDR3 is 14 amino acids long. Germline CDR1 reads SGHAT; CDR2 reads FQNNGV. Trimming removed 1 base from V and 4 bases from J, with 9 bases in between. The CDR3, as DNA: TGTGCCAGCAGCTTAGGGGGCAGAGCAGATACGCAGTATTTT. It encodes CASSLGGRADTQYF.

The rearrangement uses TRBV10-3 and TRBJ1-6; D possibly corresponds to TRBD1 (6 bases). V was pared by 7 bases and J by 6 bases, with 16 bases between. CDR3 length: 15 residues. Germline assignment: CDR1 ENHRY and CDR2 SYGVKD. The DNA for the CDR3 is TGTGCCATCACCGAGGGGGGAGGGCGTAATTCACCCCTCCACTTT. Its protein product is CAITEGGGRNSPLHF.